The T cell receptor beta chain described here comes from a study of T cells in Graves' hyperthyroidism and ophthalmopathy. The CDR3 runs to 16 residues. Trimming at V came to 3 bases and at J to 0 bases, leaving 6 bases not matched to a gene. Per germline, CDR1 SGDLS and CDR2 YYNGEE. In patients aged 18 to 65, hyperthyroidism was newly diagnosed, with duration under 2 months. Regions amplified from RNA transcripts were the TCR beta CDR3 regions. TCR CDR3 regions were first amplified by RT-PCR with HTBI primers. TCRdb re-derived calls from the multiplex PCR reads in MiXCR, one entry per CDR3 protein. The sample records roughly 570,000 distinct CDR3 sequences, approximately 14% being singletons.

This sequence joins TRBV9 and TRBJ1-5; the match to TRBD1 covers 7 bases. The sample comprised blood. The clonotype comes from a woman in her 30s with Graves' hyperthyroidism. The CDR3 sequence: CASSARGQNSNQPQHF. The CDR3 DNA reads TGTGCCAGCAGCGCACGGGGACAGAATAGCAATCAGCCCCAGCATTTT.